Given below is one TCR beta chain in context. Germline V gene lookup returns CDR1 SNHLY and CDR2 FYNNEI. The CDR3 extends over 15 amino acids. Losses at the gene ends were 8 bases for V and 7 bases for J; bases not matched to a gene: 11. Libraries were prepared by immunoSEQ multiplex PCR; TCRdb keeps only in-frame clonotypes and omits some of them. The sample holds a few million clones, 85% to 95% seen once. This sample is part of a study of shared clonotypes between healthy human individuals. Looking at the study overall: The study used three CD4 naive, three CD4 memory, two CD8 naive and one CD8 memory plate per donor.

J is TRBJ2-1 and V is TRBV2; 10 positions agree with TRBD2. The receptor's source is a man aged 18 to 30 in good health. Some clones in this sample may be carry-over from other donors' samples. The sequencing sample was made of naive CD4+ T cells from PBMCs. As for subset: CD45RA+ positively selected. The CDR3 region has the DNA TGTGCCAGCTTATTCCCCCTAGCGGGAGTGAATGAGCAGTTCTTC. As protein: CASLFPLAGVNEQFF.